Included here is one TCR beta chain sequence, with context. This CDR3 region has 16 residues. Germline V gene data show CDR1 as LNHDA and CDR2 as SQIVND (reference sequence). Trimming took 4 bases from V and 3 from J; bases not matched to a gene: 10. The data originate from a study of shared clonotypes between healthy human individuals. Generated by immunoSEQ multiplex PCR, the TCRdb table keeps only in-frame clones and is missing some. The sample includes about 1,500,000 clones, around 95% seen only once; the top ten take 1% to 1.5%. The specimen sequenced was naive CD4+ T cells sorted from blood. The subset is: CD45RA+ positively selected. This chain joins TRBV19 and TRBJ2-7; TRBD1 agrees at 9 bases. This clonotype was obtained from a young man in good health. The CDR3 is CASSTRDRVGYYEQYF. CDR3 nucleotides: TGTGCCAGTAGTACCCGGGACAGGGTTGGGTACTACGAGCAGTACTTC.